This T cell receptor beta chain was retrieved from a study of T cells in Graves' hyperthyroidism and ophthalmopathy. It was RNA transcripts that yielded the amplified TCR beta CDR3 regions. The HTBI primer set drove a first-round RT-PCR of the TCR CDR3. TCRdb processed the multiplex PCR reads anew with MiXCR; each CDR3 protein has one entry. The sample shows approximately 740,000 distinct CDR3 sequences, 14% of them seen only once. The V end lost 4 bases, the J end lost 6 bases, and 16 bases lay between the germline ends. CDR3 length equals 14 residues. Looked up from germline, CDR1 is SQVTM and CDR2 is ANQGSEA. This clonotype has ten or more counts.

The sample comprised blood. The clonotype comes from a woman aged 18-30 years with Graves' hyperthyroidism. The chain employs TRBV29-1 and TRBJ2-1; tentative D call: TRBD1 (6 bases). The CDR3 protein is CSVVKFQGSNEQFF. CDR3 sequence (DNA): TGCAGCGTTGTAAAGTTTCAGGGGAGCAATGAGCAGTTCTTC.